This is a list of T cell receptor beta chains from one sample in a study of control samples from healthy donors and cancer patients. Using immunoSEQ multiplex PCR, the repertoire was profiled, and TCRdb retains in-frame clones only, with some absent. The sample's table shows roughly 190,000 clones. Sequences were obtained from blood. These receptors were taken from a woman between 25 and 40 years old in good health. Each CDR3 is given with its conserved first and last residue. A D gene is named only where the DNA matches it firmly.

TRBJ2-3	TRBV19	TRBD2	TGTGCCAGTAGCCCGGGGAGGGCGGATTTGGATACGCAGTATTTT	CASSPGRADLDTQYF
TRBJ1-2	TRBV6-6	-	TGTGCCAGCAGCCAAGGATATGGCTACACCTTC	CASSQGYGYTF
TRBJ1-2	TRBV29-1	-	TGCAGCGCACGAGGACCCCATAACTATGGCTACACCTTC	CSARGPHNYGYTF
TRBJ2-3	TRBV7-2	-	TGTGCCAGCAGCTTAGCAGGGTACCCCACAGATACGCAGTATTTT	CASSLAGYPTDTQYF
TRBJ1-1	TRBV18	-	TGTGCCAGCTCACCCACGAGGTGGGGAGATGAAGCTTTCTTT	CASSPTRWGDEAFF
TRBJ1-5	TRBV6-5	-	TGTGCCAGCTCCGACGGCAACCTCAATCAGCCCCAGCATTTT	CASSDGNLNQPQHF
TRBJ1-4	TRBV7-2	-	TGTGCCAGCAGCTTACGGGGTAATAAGCCCCTGAGAGAAAAACTGTTTTTT	CASSLRGNKPLREKLFF
TRBJ2-1	TRBV30	TRBD2	TGTGCCTGGAGTCACCCGGGACTAGCGGGGGGCCCCTACAATGAGCAGTTCTTC	CAWSHPGLAGGPYNEQFF
TRBJ2-2	TRBV28	-	TGTGCCAGCAGTTTATGGGGGGGCAGTATGGCCGGGGAGCTGTTTTTT	CASSLWGGSMAGELFF
TRBJ1-4	TRBV5-1	TRBD1	TGCGCCAGCAGCCCCGGGACAGGGGGGACCCTTTTTGAAAAACTGTTTTTT	CASSPGTGGTLFEKLFF